The 21 T cell receptor beta chains below were found in one sample sequenced in a study of T cells in women clearing cervical HPV infection. Assay used: immunoSEQ multiplex PCR; TCRdb lists only in-frame clones, some missing. In all, the sample yields 20,000 to 25,000 clones. Sequences were obtained from blood buffy coat. These receptors were taken from a woman aged 18 to 75 with a cervical HPV16 infection that either progressed to CIN3+ or cleared (not recorded which).

Remarks on this clone: From the germline J gene comes the end of the CDR3, since the read stops 3 residues before it. This rearrangement joins TRBV20-1 to TRBJ2-7; 11 positions match TRBD2. Germline V gives CDR1 DFQATT, CDR2 SNEGSKA (reference sequence). V was pared by 2 bases and J by 5 bases, with 2 bases of the junction left unmatched. The CDR3 runs to 13 residues. The CDR3: CSARTSGSNEQYF. CDR3 bases read: TGCAGTGCTAGAACTAGCGGGAGTAACGAG.

CDR3 DNA, as far as it was read: TGCAGTGCTAGGGGGGGGGCTAGCGGTTTCACAGATACG. Encoded protein: CSARGGASGFTDT. The CDR3 in its entirety is CSARGGASGFTDTQYF. The chain carries TRBV20-1 and TRBJ2-3; tentative D call: TRBD2 (7 bases). The read gets to within 3 residues of the CDR3 end, and the germline J gene fills in the rest. Trimming cost V 3 bases and J 2 bases, with 18 bases left between them. There are 16 residues in the CDR3. Germline lookup yields CDR1 DFQATT and CDR2 SNEGSKA (reference sequence).

A remark on this clone: The CDR3 is cut off 3 residues early in the read; its end comes from the germline J gene. V usage is TRBV10-3 and J usage is TRBJ2-3, with a weak D call TRBD2 (6 bases). The V and J ends lost 2 bases and 0 bases respectively, with 18 bases between them. This CDR3 region has 18 residues. Germline CDR1 is ENHRY and CDR2 is SYGVKD. CDR3: CAISENAPSVTSTDTQYF. The part of the CDR3 DNA that was read is TGTGCCATCAGTGAGAACGCTCCTAGCGTAACTAGCACAGATACG.

In regard to this clone: The read ends 3 residues shy of where the CDR3 ends; the end is completed using the germline J gene. This chain connects TRBV28 to TRBJ1-3; 8 positions match TRBD1. The trim removed 6 bases at V and 2 bases at J, leaving 6 bases unmatched. This CDR3 comprises 15 residues. In germline, CDR1 is MDHEN, CDR2 SYDVKM. The CDR3 here is CASSQRTGPGNTIYF. The DNA read from the CDR3 is TGTGCCAGCAGCCAACGGACAGGGCCTGGAAACACC.

About this clone: The read halts 3 residues ahead of the CDR3 end, with the missing end drawn from the germline J gene. V is TRBV7-6 and J is TRBJ2-7; D perhaps matches TRBD1 (5 bases). V gave up 1 base and J gave up 5 bases, with 9 bases separating them. Per germline, CDR1 SGHVS and CDR2 FNYEAQ. This CDR3 region has 13 residues. CDR3 amino acids: CASSLVLRDEQYF. CDR3 bases read: TGTGCCAGCAGCTTAGTACTCAGGGACGAG.

About this clone: The read gets to within 3 residues of the CDR3 end, and the germline J gene fills in the rest. V gene TRBV20-1 combines with J gene TRBJ2-5, with 7 nucleotides matching TRBD1. V lost 7 bases, J lost 5 bases, and 13 bases stayed unmatched. CDR1 and CDR2 from the germline V gene are DFQATT and SNEGSKA (reference sequence). This CDR3 is 14 amino acids long. This chain's CDR3 is CSVQHRGLDETQYF. The sequenced part of the CDR3 DNA is TGCAGTGTCCAGCACAGGGGTCTGGACGAGACC.

With regard to this clone: Read sequence stops 3 residues before the CDR3 end, and the germline J gene provides the missing end. This chain uses TRBV2 with TRBJ2-7; weak D call: TRBD2 (6 bases). CDR1 and CDR2 (germline): SNHLY, FYNNEI. The CDR3 is 16 amino acids. Trimming shortened V by 5 bases and J by 6 bases, and 23 bases separated the two germline ends. The CDR3 loop reads CASSPPSLGGEAEQYF. The covered CDR3 bases are TGTGCCAGCAGTCCCCCCTCGCTCGGAGGGGAGGCCGAG.

For this clone: The read finishes 3 residues shy of the CDR3 end, and the germline J gene is used to complete it. The chain employs TRBV14 and TRBJ2-2; TRBD2 is a possible D gene (5 bases). The CDR3 has 14 amino acids. V lost 5 bases and J 4 bases, leaving 11 bases between the germline ends. Germline loops: CDR1 SGHDN, CDR2 FVKESK. The DNA read from the CDR3 is TGTGCCAGCAGCGGGCGGGCATTCACCGGGGAG. Translated, it gives CASSGRAFTGE. The whole CDR3 is CASSGRAFTGELFF.

Concerning this clone: The read ends 3 residues early relative to the CDR3; the germline J gene fills the gap. This sequence joins TRBV28 and TRBJ1-3, with 7 bases identical to TRBD1. The CDR3 has 15 amino acids. V was clipped by 4 bases and J by 2 bases; unmatched bases: 5. Germline V gene sequence: CDR1 MDHEN, CDR2 SYDVKM. The CDR3 sequence: CASSSRDSAGNTIYF. The part of the CDR3 DNA that was read is TGTGCCAGCAGTTCCCGGGACAGTGCTGGAAACACC.

Partial CDR3 DNA: TGTGCCAGCTCACCTTCGAGCCTCCGCCTCGCTGGAAACACC. Protein: CASSPSSLRLAGNT. The whole CDR3 protein reads CASSPSSLRLAGNTIYF. This chain links TRBV18 with TRBJ1-3, with D uncertain. The CDR3 end is not reached by the read, which stops 3 residues before it; the germline J gene fills it in. Deletions cut 3 bases from V and 2 bases from J, with 17 bases between. CDR1 is KGHSH, CDR2 LQKENI, per germline. The CDR3 has 17 residues.

Worth noting for this clone: The read stops 3 residues short of the end of the CDR3; the missing end is completed from the germline J gene. The chain joins TRBV6-1 to TRBJ2-7; TRBD1 matches 8 bases. Germline V gives CDR1 MNHNS, CDR2 SASEGT. V was clipped by 4 bases and J by 2 bases; unmatched bases: 4. This CDR3 has 14 residues. CDR3 sequence reads: CASSVDRGAYEQYF. The DNA read from the CDR3 is TGTGCCAGCAGTGTCGACAGGGGAGCCTACGAG.

Notes on this clone: The read is 3 residues too short to cover the CDR3 end, so that end is filled in from the germline J gene. The chain employs TRBV5-1 and TRBJ2-5; maybe TRBD1 (6 bases). Trimming cost V 1 base and J 3 bases, with 13 bases left between them. The CDR3 has 15 residues. Germline CDR1 is SGHRS and CDR2 is YFSETQ. CDR3 loop: CASSLKATGKETQYF. CDR3 bases read: TGCGCCAGCAGCTTGAAGGCGACAGGTAAAGAGACC.

Details on this clone: Read data end 3 residues before the CDR3 end; the end is taken from the germline J gene. This chain uses TRBV6-1 with TRBJ1-4, with D possibly matching TRBD1 (6 bases). The CDR3 has 14 residues. CDR1 and CDR2 (germline): MNHNS, SASEGT. The sequenced part of the CDR3 DNA is TGTGCCAGCAGTGGCCAAACAGGGTCGGGTAAA. It yields the protein CASSGQTGSGK. The full CDR3 protein is CASSGQTGSGKLFF.

With respect to this clone: Read coverage stops 3 residues before the CDR3 terminus; the germline J gene supplies the remainder. This sequence joins TRBV20-1 and TRBJ2-3, with TRBD2 matching 9 bases. V dropped 0 bases and J dropped 5; count of bases not matched to a gene: 6. The CDR3 has 15 amino acids. Per the germline V gene, CDR1 is DFQATT and CDR2 is SNEGSKA (reference sequence). The CDR3: CSARDTAGGQDTQYF. The CDR3 bases that were read are TGCAGTGCTAGAGATACAGCGGGAGGACAAGATACG.

To note about this clone: The CDR3 goes on 3 residues after the read ends, and that part is filled in from the germline J gene. The chain combines TRBV10-1 with TRBJ2-5; 13 bases align to TRBD2. Germline-derived CDR1 and CDR2 are WNHNN and SYGVQD (reference sequence). The CDR3 runs 20 residues. The V segment lost 9 bases and the J segment 5 bases; nucleotides outside the gene matches: 24. The CDR3 sequence: CARRGPDLLGLAGARETQYF. The sequenced part of the CDR3 DNA is TGCGCCAGACGGGGCCCGGATCTTCTAGGACTAGCGGGAGCCCGGGAGACC.

For this clone: The read terminates 3 residues before the CDR3 end, so the remaining end is supplied by the germline J gene. The J gene is TRBJ1-1, the V gene TRBV11-3; possible D gene TRBD1, 6 bases. The CDR3 sequence is 13 residues long. V dropped 9 bases and J dropped 2 bases, with 13 bases sitting between them. Germline V gene lookup returns CDR1 SGHNT and CDR2 YENEEA. CDR3 DNA (partial): TGTGCCAGTTCGACAGGATACAACACTGAA. Encoded protein: CASSTGYNTE. The whole CDR3 reads CASSTGYNTEAFF.

A word on this clone: The CDR3 end lies 3 residues beyond the end of the read and is filled in from the germline J gene. This chain uses TRBV19 with TRBJ2-7; D tentatively reads TRBD1 or TRBD2 (7 bases each). Trimming took 10 bases from V and 2 from J, leaving 18 bases between them. The CDR3 extends over 14 amino acids. The germline CDR1 and CDR2 sequences are LNHDA and SQIVND (reference sequence). Here the CDR3 reads CATAGRGHPYEQYF. CDR3 DNA (partial): TGTGCCACCGCGGGGAGGGGGCATCCCTACGAG. The full variable domain, rest sourced from reference TRBV19 and TRBJ2-7, is DGGITQSPKYLFRKEGQNVTLSCEQNLNHDAMYWYRQDPGQGLRLIYYSQIVNDFQKGDIAEGYSVSREKKESFPLTVTSAQKNPTAFYLCATAGRGHPYEQYFGPGTRLTVT.

A remark on this clone: The read stops 3 residues short of the end of the CDR3; the missing end is completed from the germline J gene. This chain connects TRBV30 to TRBJ2-1; D gene uncertain. The CDR3 has 10 amino acids. CDR1 and CDR2 from the germline V gene are GTSNPN and SVGIG (reference sequence). The germline V and J ends were trimmed by 6 bases and 9 bases, with 9 bases remaining between them. The part of the CDR3 DNA that was read is TGTGCCTGTGATGGGCGTGAG. Protein product: CACDGRE. From start to end, the CDR3 is CACDGREQFF. Supplemented by reference TRBV30 and TRBJ2-1, the full variable domain reads SQTIHQWPATLVQPVGSPLSLECTVEGTSNPNLYWYRQAAGRGLQLLFYSVGIGQISSEVPQNLSASRPQDRQFILSSKKLLLSDSGFYLCACDGREQFFGPGTRLTVL.

As to this clone: The CDR3 end falls 3 residues outside the read, so it is completed with the germline J gene. V is TRBV20-1 and J is TRBJ2-5; TRBD2 agrees at 7 bases. The germline V gene has CDR1 DFQATT and CDR2 SNEGSKA (reference sequence). The junction had 8 bases not matched to a gene; V was cut back by 5 bases and J by 2 bases. The CDR3 runs 14 residues. This CDR3 is CSALGSGPQETQYF. The CDR3 DNA, read in part, is TGCAGTGCTCTGGGTAGCGGGCCGCAAGAGACC.

In regard to this clone: The read gets to within 3 residues of the CDR3 end, and the germline J gene fills in the rest. The chain links TRBV20-1 to TRBJ1-1, with D perhaps matching TRBD1 (5 bases). Trimming removed 5 bases from V and 1 base from J, with 17 bases in between. Germline V lookup: CDR1 DFQATT, CDR2 SNEGSKA (reference sequence). The CDR3 covers 15 residues. The CDR3 DNA, read in part, is TGCAGTGCTGGTCATGGGGCAGGAGGGAACACTGAA. Translation: CSAGHGAGGNTE. The CDR3 as a whole reads CSAGHGAGGNTEAFF.

For this clone: The read finishes 3 residues shy of the CDR3 end, and the germline J gene is used to complete it. The V gene is TRBV2, the J gene TRBJ2-2, with 9 positions matching TRBD1. CDR3 size: 15 residues. With 6 bases clipped from V and 7 bases from J, the junction kept 9 bases outside the gene matches. Germline CDR1 is SNHLY and CDR2 is FYNNEI. CDR3 amino acids: CASSFLTGGGGELFF. The DNA read from the CDR3 is TGTGCCAGCAGCTTCCTGACAGGGGGGGGCGGGGAG.